A selection of T cell receptor beta chains follows, all from one sample in a study of tumor and adjacent non-tumor tissue in lung cancer. One entry per CDR3 protein results from TCRdb running MiXCR on the multiplex PCR reads. The repertoire includes about 76,000 distinct CDR3 sequences, roughly 75% of them detected once, and over 9.5% sits in the top ten. The specimen sequenced was lung tumor tissue. These receptors were collected from a woman in her 70s with non-small cell lung cancer. The CDR3 runs from the conserved cysteine through the conserved F or W. The order of the fields is J gene, D gene, V gene, clone size, CDR3 protein, CDR3 DNA. A D gene is named only where the DNA matches it firmly. Clone size, where shown, is once, few, many, or a class for clones that have expanded.

j_call: TRBJ2-5
d_call: NA
v_call: TRBV12-3/TRBV12-4
clone_size: once
cdr3_aa: CASIIPGSQETQYF
cdr3_nt: TGTGCCAGCATTATTCCTGGCAGCCAAGAGACCCAGTACTTT

j_call: TRBJ2-7
d_call: TRBD2
v_call: TRBV20-1
clone_size: NA
cdr3_aa: CNASGLAGGNNEQYF
cdr3_nt: TGCAATGCTAGCGGACTAGCGGGAGGGAACAACGAGCAGTACTTC

j_call: TRBJ2-2
d_call: NA
v_call: TRBV11-2
clone_size: few
cdr3_aa: CASPLGQENTGELSF
cdr3_nt: TGTGCCAGCCCCCTCGGGCAGGAAAACACCGGGGAGCTGTCTTTT

j_call: TRBJ2-2
d_call: NA
v_call: TRBV12-3/TRBV12-4
clone_size: NA
cdr3_aa: CASSPRLSTGELFF
cdr3_nt: TGTGCCAGCAGTCCCCGATTGAGCACTGGGGAGCTGTTTTTT

j_call: TRBJ2-5
d_call: NA
v_call: TRBV10-3
clone_size: few
cdr3_aa: CAISELNREGTQYF
cdr3_nt: TGTGCCATCAGTGAGTTGAACAGGGAAGGCACACAGTACTTC

j_call: TRBJ2-3
d_call: NA
v_call: TRBV12-3/TRBV12-4
clone_size: NA
cdr3_aa: CVSSSAIPTDTQYF
cdr3_nt: TGTGTCAGCAGTTCAGCGATCCCCACAGATACGCAGTATTTT

j_call: TRBJ2-5
d_call: TRBD2
v_call: TRBV5-4
clone_size: many
cdr3_aa: CASSASSGGRLETQYF
cdr3_nt: TGTGCCAGCAGCGCCTCTAGCGGAGGTCGGTTAGAGACCCAGTACTTC

j_call: TRBJ2-1
d_call: TRBD2
v_call: TRBV6-2/TRBV6-3
clone_size: medium-sized
cdr3_aa: CASIGAGENNEQFF
cdr3_nt: TGTGCCAGCATAGGAGCGGGAGAAAATAATGAGCAGTTCTTC

j_call: TRBJ1-1
d_call: NA
v_call: TRBV30
clone_size: NA
cdr3_aa: CAWSPNGVPPLSTEVFF
cdr3_nt: TGTGCCTGGAGCCCAAACGGTGTCCCTCCCCTGAGCACTGAAGTTTTCTTT

j_call: TRBJ2-1
d_call: NA
v_call: TRBV11-1
clone_size: NA
cdr3_aa: CASSSILISYSEKFF
cdr3_nt: TGTGCCAGCAGCTCAATACTTATTTCCTACAGTGAGAAGTTCTTC

j_call: TRBJ2-1
d_call: NA
v_call: TRBV6-5
clone_size: NA
cdr3_aa: CTSSYSRNEQFF
cdr3_nt: TGTACCAGCAGCTACTCGAGGAATGAGCAGTTCTTC

j_call: TRBJ1-2
d_call: NA
v_call: TRBV12-3/TRBV12-4
clone_size: NA
cdr3_aa: CVSSSSYGYTF
cdr3_nt: TGTGTCAGCAGTTCCTCCTATGGCTACACCTTC

j_call: TRBJ2-1
d_call: NA
v_call: TRBV12-3/TRBV12-4
clone_size: NA
cdr3_aa: CASGPGPNYNEQFF
cdr3_nt: TGTGCCAGCGGTCCTGGACCAAACTACAATGAGCAGTTCTTC

j_call: TRBJ2-1
d_call: TRBD2
v_call: TRBV24-1
clone_size: NA
cdr3_aa: CASSGTSGSYNEQFF
cdr3_nt: TGTGCCTCCTCCGGGACTAGCGGGAGTTACAATGAGCAGTTCTTC

j_call: TRBJ1-6
d_call: NA
v_call: TRBV28
clone_size: NA
cdr3_aa: CASHAGLYTNSPLHF
cdr3_nt: TGTGCCAGCCACGCGGGGCTCTATACTAATTCACCCCTCCACTTT

j_call: TRBJ2-1
d_call: TRBD2
v_call: TRBV6-5
clone_size: many
cdr3_aa: CASRYTSGRGATYNEQFF
cdr3_nt: TGTGCCAGCAGATATACTAGCGGGAGAGGGGCGACCTACAATGAGCAGTTCTTC

j_call: TRBJ1-2
d_call: TRBD1
v_call: TRBV4-2
clone_size: NA
cdr3_aa: CASTTSPWTGDLLNGYTF
cdr3_nt: TGTGCCAGCACTACATCTCCCTGGACAGGGGACCTACTCAACGGCTACACCTTC

j_call: TRBJ2-7
d_call: NA
v_call: TRBV6-5
clone_size: NA
cdr3_aa: CASGYLGINYEQYF
cdr3_nt: TGTGCCAGCGGTTACCTCGGCATCAACTACGAGCAGTACTTC

j_call: TRBJ2-1
d_call: NA
v_call: TRBV28
clone_size: many
cdr3_aa: CASSWLDEQFF
cdr3_nt: TGTGCCAGCAGTTGGTTGGATGAGCAGTTCTTC

j_call: TRBJ2-7
d_call: TRBD1
v_call: TRBV29-1
clone_size: NA
cdr3_aa: CSVAGTVDIYEQYF
cdr3_nt: TGTAGCGTTGCCGGGACAGTGGATATCTACGAGCAGTACTTC

j_call: TRBJ2-7
d_call: NA
v_call: TRBV28
clone_size: NA
cdr3_aa: CASCPPQASWRYEQYF
cdr3_nt: TGTGCCAGCTGTCCACCCCAGGCTAGCTGGAGATACGAGCAGTACTTC

j_call: TRBJ2-2
d_call: NA
v_call: TRBV10-1
clone_size: NA
cdr3_aa: CTSSERMNTGGLFF
cdr3_nt: TGCACCAGCAGTGAGAGGATGAACACCGGGGGGCTGTTTTTT

j_call: TRBJ1-2
d_call: NA
v_call: TRBV4-1
clone_size: many
cdr3_aa: CASSQGAAFLRYYGYTF
cdr3_nt: TGCGCCAGCAGCCAAGGTGCCGCATTTTTGAGGTACTATGGCTACACCTTC

j_call: TRBJ1-5
d_call: TRBD1
v_call: TRBV12-3/TRBV12-4
clone_size: many
cdr3_aa: CASSPGTGNQPQHF
cdr3_nt: TGTGCCAGCAGTCCAGGGACAGGCAATCAGCCCCAGCATTTT

j_call: TRBJ1-1
d_call: NA
v_call: TRBV29-1
clone_size: once
cdr3_aa: CSVDAPYGAEAFF
cdr3_nt: TGCAGCGTTGATGCTCCTTACGGAGCTGAAGCCTTCTTT

j_call: TRBJ1-3
d_call: NA
v_call: TRBV25-1
clone_size: many
cdr3_aa: CASRRDLWGTIYF
cdr3_nt: TGTGCCAGCAGGCGGGACCTCTGGGGCACCATATATTTT

j_call: TRBJ2-5
d_call: TRBD1
v_call: TRBV29-1
clone_size: many
cdr3_aa: CSVITGGGETQYF
cdr3_nt: TGCAGCGTCATCACAGGGGGCGGAGAGACCCAGTACTTC

j_call: TRBJ2-7
d_call: NA
v_call: TRBV6-1
clone_size: NA
cdr3_aa: CVDSRDTVIYEQYF
cdr3_nt: TGTGTCGACAGCCGGGACACGGTAATATACGAGCAGTACTTC

j_call: TRBJ2-1
d_call: TRBD2
v_call: TRBV29-1
clone_size: NA
cdr3_aa: CSADRAGTYNEHFF
cdr3_nt: TGCAGCGCCGATCGAGCGGGGACCTACAATGAACATTTCTTC

j_call: TRBJ2-2
d_call: NA
v_call: TRBV6-1
clone_size: NA
cdr3_aa: CARREASERITGELFF
cdr3_nt: TGTGCCAGAAGGGAAGCTAGCGAGAGAATCACCGGGGAGCTGTTTTTT

j_call: TRBJ1-1
d_call: NA
v_call: TRBV6-6
clone_size: NA
cdr3_aa: CASRHTPFGVDTEAFF
cdr3_nt: TGTGCCAGCAGACACACTCCCTTCGGAGTGGACACTGAAGCTTTCTTT

j_call: TRBJ1-2
d_call: TRBD1
v_call: TRBV5-1
clone_size: many
cdr3_aa: CASSPRGQGAAYGYTF
cdr3_nt: TGCGCCAGCAGCCCCCGGGGGCAGGGGGCGGCCTATGGCTACACCTTC

j_call: TRBJ1-1
d_call: NA
v_call: TRBV5-5
clone_size: many
cdr3_aa: CASSRLLQGNGEAFF
cdr3_nt: TGTGCCAGCAGCCGTCTACTCCAGGGAAACGGTGAAGCTTTCTTT

j_call: TRBJ2-3
d_call: NA
v_call: TRBV29-1
clone_size: NA
cdr3_aa: CSVEDHGQYDTDMHYF
cdr3_nt: TGCAGCGTTGAGGATCACGGACAGTATGACACAGATATGCATTATTTT

j_call: TRBJ2-1
d_call: TRBD2
v_call: TRBV12-3/TRBV12-4
clone_size: NA
cdr3_aa: CASSGLAATSYNEQFF
cdr3_nt: TGTGCGAGCAGTGGGCTAGCGGCCACTTCCTACAATGAGCAGTTCTTC

j_call: TRBJ2-1
d_call: NA
v_call: TRBV18
clone_size: NA
cdr3_aa: CANSPGGVEHFF
cdr3_nt: TGTGCCAACTCACCAGGGGGGGTTGAGCATTTCTTC

j_call: TRBJ2-7
d_call: NA
v_call: TRBV7-9
clone_size: NA
cdr3_aa: CARSPGLLLGYEQYF
cdr3_nt: TGTGCCAGAAGCCCCGGACTTCTTCTCGGATACGAGCAGTACTTC

j_call: TRBJ2-7
d_call: NA
v_call: TRBV4-2
clone_size: NA
cdr3_aa: CASSQVFIRLLGGLPSSYGQYF
cdr3_nt: TGTGCCAGCAGCCAAGTTTTCATCAGATTACTAGGGGGATTACCGAGCTCTTACGGGCAGTACTTC

j_call: TRBJ2-5
d_call: TRBD2
v_call: TRBV20-1
clone_size: many
cdr3_aa: CSARKTSGQETQYF
cdr3_nt: TGCAGTGCTCGGAAGACTAGCGGACAAGAGACCCAGTACTTC

j_call: TRBJ2-5
d_call: NA
v_call: TRBV11-3
clone_size: NA
cdr3_aa: CAGNPSDVETQYF
cdr3_nt: TGTGCCGGCAACCCTAGCGATGTGGAGACCCAGTACTTC

j_call: TRBJ1-1
d_call: NA
v_call: TRBV6-5
clone_size: few
cdr3_aa: CASTSSSSAVTEPFF
cdr3_nt: TGTGCCAGCACCTCGTCGAGTTCTGCTGTAACTGAACCTTTCTTC

j_call: TRBJ1-2
d_call: TRBD1
v_call: TRBV6-5
clone_size: NA
cdr3_aa: CDSRTGGQGFGYGYTF
cdr3_nt: TGTGACAGCAGAACGGGGGGACAGGGGTTTGGCTATGGCTACACGTTC

j_call: TRBJ2-6
d_call: NA
v_call: TRBV29-1
clone_size: NA
cdr3_aa: CSVEPALSSGADVLTF
cdr3_nt: TGCAGTGTTGAACCGGCCCTCAGCTCTGGGGCCGACGTCCTGACTTTC

j_call: TRBJ1-1
d_call: NA
v_call: TRBV5-1
clone_size: NA
cdr3_aa: CASSFQRGGGTDAFF
cdr3_nt: TGCGCCAGCAGCTTCCAAAGGGGGGGAGGCACTGATGCTTTCTTT

j_call: TRBJ2-7
d_call: NA
v_call: TRBV12-3/TRBV12-4
clone_size: medium-sized
cdr3_aa: CASSRGNSYEQYF
cdr3_nt: TGTGCCAGCAGTCGCGGGAACTCCTACGAGCAGTACTTC

j_call: TRBJ1-1
d_call: TRBD1
v_call: TRBV6-5
clone_size: NA
cdr3_aa: CAGSYSATGGGTEAFF
cdr3_nt: TGTGCCGGCAGTTACTCTGCCACAGGGGGCGGCACTGAAGCATTCTTT